A selection of T cell receptor beta chains follows, all from one sample in a study of graft-versus-host responses after intestinal transplantation. Assay used: immunoSEQ multiplex PCR; TCRdb lists only in-frame clones, some missing. The sample has some 100,000 clones, 80% to 95% seen once. These receptors have no known antigen. The specimen was unstimulated CD8+ T cells sorted from spleen or lymph node cells, collected before intestinal transplant. These receptors were taken from a human donor who received an intestinal transplant. Each CDR3 is given with its conserved first and last residue. A D gene is named only where the DNA matches it firmly. The listing skips clone size in some rows; elsewhere it reads once, few, many or a size class.

CASSPGRETQYF TGTGCCAGCAGTCCCGGTCGGGAGACCCAGTACTTC TRBJ2-5 NA NA TRBV6-5
CASNPIPRTGQSLYGYTF TGCGCCAGCAACCCGATACCTAGAACTGGACAATCCCTGTATGGCTACACCTTC TRBJ1-2 NA NA TRBV10-2
CASSLTGGTYEQYF TGTGCCAGCAGCCTAACAGGGGGGACCTACGAGCAGTACTTC TRBJ2-7 NA TRBD1 TRBV9
CASSLHAGGTDGYTF TGTGCCAGCAGCTTACATGCGGGGGGGACGGATGGCTACACCTTC TRBJ1-2 NA NA TRBV7-2
CASSFGADRRGEQFF TGTGCCAGCAGCTTCGGGGCTGACCGGCGGGGTGAGCAGTTCTTC TRBJ2-1 NA NA TRBV7-9
CASSVAGTGGPYEQYF TGTGCCAGCAGCGTAGCCGGGACGGGAGGCCCCTACGAGCAGTACTTC TRBJ2-7 NA TRBD2 TRBV9
CASTSPGRGYNEQFF TGTGCCAGCACCTCCCCGGGGCGGGGCTACAATGAGCAGTTCTTC TRBJ2-1 once NA TRBV2
CASSSEDISRTQYF TGTGCCAGCAGCTCCGAGGACATATCCCGGACCCAGTACTTC TRBJ2-5 NA NA TRBV11-2
CASSDRGAGANVLTF TGCGCCAGCAGTGACAGGGGAGCTGGGGCCAACGTCCTGACTTTC TRBJ2-6 NA NA TRBV10-2
CASSVVGGLRDEQYF TGTGCCAGCAGCGTAGTGGGGGGGCTGAGGGACGAGCAGTACTTC TRBJ2-7 NA NA TRBV9
CASSRDRASNTEAFF TGTGCCAGCAGCCGCGATCGGGCTTCGAACACTGAAGCTTTCTTT TRBJ1-1 once NA TRBV7-9
CAWSVGVGMDSPLHF TGTGCCTGGAGTGTAGGGGTAGGGATGGATTCACCCCTCCACTTT TRBJ1-6 NA NA TRBV30
CASSLFRADKETQYF TGTGCCAGCAGCTTATTTCGAGCAGATAAAGAGACCCAGTACTTC TRBJ2-5 few NA TRBV11-1
CASSGWRGFYYGYTF TGTGCCAGCAGTGGGTGGCGGGGCTTCTACTATGGCTACACCTTC TRBJ1-2 once NA TRBV6-1
CASSLLGDTGEQYF TGTGCCAGCAGCTTATTGGGGGATACAGGCGAGCAGTACTTC TRBJ2-7 NA NA TRBV11-2
CASSSRLQGRDEQYF TGTGCCAGCAGTTCTCGACTACAGGGGCGGGACGAGCAGTACTTC TRBJ2-7 NA TRBD1 TRBV5-4
CASSPVGHPQETQYF TGTGCCAGCAGCCCTGTGGGACACCCACAAGAGACCCAGTACTTC TRBJ2-5 NA NA TRBV9
CASSLSGPINEKLFF TGTGCCAGCAGTTTATCAGGACCGATTAATGAAAAACTGTTTTTT TRBJ1-4 NA NA TRBV27
CASSPSGHSYEQYF TGTGCCAGCAGCCCGTCCGGGCACTCCTACGAGCAGTACTTC TRBJ2-7 NA NA TRBV7-6
CASIALVGEGETQYF TGTGCCAGCATAGCCCTCGTGGGGGAAGGAGAGACCCAGTACTTC TRBJ2-5 NA NA TRBV6-5
CASSPMGGETQYF TGTGCCAGCAGTCCCATGGGGGGAGAGACCCAGTACTTC TRBJ2-5 NA NA TRBV14
CASSVKRGDEQFF TGTGCCAGCAGTGTGAAGCGGGGGGATGAGCAGTTCTTC TRBJ2-1 NA TRBD2 TRBV6-4
CASTPQGTEAFF TGTGCCAGCACGCCGCAAGGCACTGAAGCTTTCTTT TRBJ1-1 NA NA TRBV7-9
CASSVGTNQETQYF TGTGCCAGCAGCGTAGGGACTAACCAAGAGACCCAGTACTTC TRBJ2-5 NA NA TRBV9
CASSLELAGEQFF TGCGCCAGCAGCCTAGAGCTAGCGGGGGAGCAGTTCTTC TRBJ2-1 NA TRBD2 TRBV4-1
CASSQTSGGSSPLHF TGCGCCAGCAGCCAAACTTCGGGGGGCTCTTCACCCCTCCACTTT TRBJ1-6 NA NA TRBV4-1
CAWSVRAGIETQYF TGTGCCTGGAGTGTACGCGCGGGAATAGAGACCCAGTACTTC TRBJ2-5 NA NA TRBV30
CASTAGDYQPQHF TGTGCCAGCACCGCGGGGGATTATCAGCCCCAGCATTTT TRBJ1-5 NA NA TRBV25-1
CASSVDPGTSGSQETQYF TGTGCCAGCAGCGTAGATCCAGGGACTAGCGGGAGCCAAGAGACCCAGTACTTC TRBJ2-5 NA TRBD2 TRBV9
CASTLSGAPYNEQFF TGTGCCAGCACCTTGAGCGGGGCCCCCTACAATGAGCAGTTCTTC TRBJ2-1 NA TRBD2 TRBV9
CASSVLGGEVGEQYF TGTGCCAGCAGCGTACTCGGCGGGGAGGTAGGCGAGCAGTACTTC TRBJ2-7 NA NA TRBV9
CAISEPRTGQDDEKLFF TGTGCCATCAGTGAGCCAAGGACAGGTCAGGATGATGAAAAACTGTTTTTT TRBJ1-4 NA TRBD1 TRBV10-3
CASSYGQSSGANVLTF TGTGCCAGCAGTTACGGACAGAGCTCTGGGGCCAACGTCCTGACTTTC TRBJ2-6 NA NA TRBV6-5
CASRGPLASPLHF TGTGCCAGCAGGGGACCTCTAGCCTCACCCCTCCACTTT TRBJ1-6 NA NA TRBV2
CASSLTGPSYNEQFF TGTGCCAGCAGTTTAACAGGGCCTTCCTACAATGAGCAGTTCTTC TRBJ2-1 once NA TRBV27
CASKEASSGNTIYF TGCGCCAGCAAGGAGGCCTCCTCTGGAAACACCATATATTTT TRBJ1-3 NA NA TRBV4-1
CASSKATDTPSYEQYF TGTGCCAGCAGCAAAGCTACAGACACCCCCTCCTACGAGCAGTACTTC TRBJ2-7 NA NA TRBV21-1
CASSEYLTGHGNEQFF TGTGCCAGCAGTGAATATTTGACAGGGCATGGCAATGAGCAGTTCTTC TRBJ2-1 few TRBD1 TRBV25-1
CASSYEGSGGYTF TGTGCCAGCAGTTACGAGGGGTCGGGGGGCTACACCTTC TRBJ1-2 NA NA TRBV6-5
CASSPGTLHFYGYTF TGTGCCAGCTCACCAGGAACATTGCATTTCTATGGCTACACCTTC TRBJ1-2 NA NA TRBV18
CASSEWVLGAYSGNTIYF TGTGCCAGCAGTGAATGGGTATTGGGGGCATACTCTGGAAACACCATATATTTT TRBJ1-3 NA NA TRBV6-1